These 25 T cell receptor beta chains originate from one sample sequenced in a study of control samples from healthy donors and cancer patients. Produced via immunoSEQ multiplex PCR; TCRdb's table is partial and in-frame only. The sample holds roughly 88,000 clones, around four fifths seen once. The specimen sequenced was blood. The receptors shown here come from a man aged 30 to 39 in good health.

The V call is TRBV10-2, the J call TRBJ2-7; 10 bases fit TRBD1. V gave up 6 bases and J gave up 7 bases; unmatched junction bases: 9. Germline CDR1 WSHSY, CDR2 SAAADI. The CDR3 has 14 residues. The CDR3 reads CASREDRGLWEQYF. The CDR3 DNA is TGCGCCAGCAGGGAAGACAGGGGGCTTTGGGAGCAGTACTTC.

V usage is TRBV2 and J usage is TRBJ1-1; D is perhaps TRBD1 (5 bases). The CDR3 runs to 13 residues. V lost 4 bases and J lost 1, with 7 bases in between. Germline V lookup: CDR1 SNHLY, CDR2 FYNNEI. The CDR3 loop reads CASSGQPNTEAFF. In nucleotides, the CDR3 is TGTGCCAGCAGTGGACAGCCGAACACTGAAGCTTTCTTT.

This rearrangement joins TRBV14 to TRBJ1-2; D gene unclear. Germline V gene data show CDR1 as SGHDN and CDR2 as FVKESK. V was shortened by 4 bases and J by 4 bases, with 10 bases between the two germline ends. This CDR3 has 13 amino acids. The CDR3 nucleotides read TGTGCCAGCAGCCCCGACCGATCCTATGGCTACACCTTC. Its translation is CASSPDRSYGYTF.

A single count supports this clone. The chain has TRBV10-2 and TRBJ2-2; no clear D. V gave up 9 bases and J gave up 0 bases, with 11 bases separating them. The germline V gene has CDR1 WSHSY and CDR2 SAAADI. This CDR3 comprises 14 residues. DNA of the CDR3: TGCGCCAGAAGACCCGACGCGAACACCGGGGAGCTGTTTTTT. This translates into CARRPDANTGELFF.

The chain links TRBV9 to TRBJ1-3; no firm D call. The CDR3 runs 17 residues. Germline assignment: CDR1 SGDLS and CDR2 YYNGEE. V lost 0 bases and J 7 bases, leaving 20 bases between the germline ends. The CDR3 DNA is TGTGCCAGCAGCGTAGAACCGCCGTCGGGAGTAGGGAACACCATATATTTT. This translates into CASSVEPPSGVGNTIYF.

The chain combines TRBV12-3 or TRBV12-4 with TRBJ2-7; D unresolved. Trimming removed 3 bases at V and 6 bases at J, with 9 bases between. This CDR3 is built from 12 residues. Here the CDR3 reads CASSFYGREQYF. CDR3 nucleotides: TGTGCCAGCAGTTTTTACGGTCGCGAGCAGTACTTC.

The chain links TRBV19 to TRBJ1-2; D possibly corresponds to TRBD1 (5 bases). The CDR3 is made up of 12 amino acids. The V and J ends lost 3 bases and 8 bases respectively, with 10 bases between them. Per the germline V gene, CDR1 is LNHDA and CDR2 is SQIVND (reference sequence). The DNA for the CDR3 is TGTGCCAGTAGTATGGCGGGGGGGGGCTACACCTTC. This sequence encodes CASSMAGGGYTF. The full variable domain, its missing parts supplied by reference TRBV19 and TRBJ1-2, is DGGITQSPKYLFRKEGQNVTLSCEQNLNHDAMYWYRQDPGQGLRLIYYSQIVNDFQKGDIAEGYSVSREKKESFPLTVTSAQKNPTAFYLCASSMAGGGYTFGSGTRLTVV.

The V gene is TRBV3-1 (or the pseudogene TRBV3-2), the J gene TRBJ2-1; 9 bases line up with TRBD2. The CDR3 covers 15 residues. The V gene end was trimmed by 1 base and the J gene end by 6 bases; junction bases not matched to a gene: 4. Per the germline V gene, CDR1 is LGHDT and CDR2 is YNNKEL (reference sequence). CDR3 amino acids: CASSQGAGGINEQFF. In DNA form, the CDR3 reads TGTGCCAGCAGCCAAGGAGCGGGGGGCATCAATGAGCAGTTCTTC.

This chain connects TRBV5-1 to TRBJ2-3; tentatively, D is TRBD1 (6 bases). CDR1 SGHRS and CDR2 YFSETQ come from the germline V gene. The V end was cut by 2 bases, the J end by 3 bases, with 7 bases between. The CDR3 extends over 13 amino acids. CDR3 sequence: CASSLQGTDTQYF. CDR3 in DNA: TGCGCCAGCAGCTTACAGGGAACAGATACGCAGTATTTT.

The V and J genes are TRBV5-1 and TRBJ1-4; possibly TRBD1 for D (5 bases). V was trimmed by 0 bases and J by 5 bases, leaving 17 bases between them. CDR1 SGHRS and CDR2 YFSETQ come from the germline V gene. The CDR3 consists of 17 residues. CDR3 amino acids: CASSLGALGDGNEKLFF. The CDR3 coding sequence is TGCGCCAGCAGCTTGGGGGCCTTAGGGGATGGGAATGAAAAACTGTTTTTT.

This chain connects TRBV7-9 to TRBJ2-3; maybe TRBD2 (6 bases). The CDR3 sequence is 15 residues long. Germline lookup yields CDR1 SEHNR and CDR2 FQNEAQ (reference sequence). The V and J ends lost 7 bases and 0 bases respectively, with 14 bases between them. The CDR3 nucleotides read TGTGCCAGCACCTTGGGACTCGAAAGCACAGATACGCAGTATTTT. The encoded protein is CASTLGLESTDTQYF.

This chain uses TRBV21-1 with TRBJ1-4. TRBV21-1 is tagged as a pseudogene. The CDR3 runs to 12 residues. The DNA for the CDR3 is TGTGCCAGCAGCAGATTTCCCGGGAAACTGTTTTTT. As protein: CASSRFPGKLFF.

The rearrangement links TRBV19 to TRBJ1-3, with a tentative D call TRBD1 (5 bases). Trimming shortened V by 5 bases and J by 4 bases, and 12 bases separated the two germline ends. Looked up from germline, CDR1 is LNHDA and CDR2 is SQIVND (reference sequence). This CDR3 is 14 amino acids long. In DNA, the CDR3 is TGTGCCAGTAGTCATGGGACGCCAGGAAACACCATATATTTT. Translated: CASSHGTPGNTIYF.

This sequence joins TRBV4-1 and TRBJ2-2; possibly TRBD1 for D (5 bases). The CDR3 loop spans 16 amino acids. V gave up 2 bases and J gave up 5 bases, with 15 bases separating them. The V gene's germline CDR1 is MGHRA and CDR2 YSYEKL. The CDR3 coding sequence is TGCGCCAGCAGCCAACAACAGATTCAGGGTACCGGGGAGCTGTTTTTT. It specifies CASSQQQIQGTGELFF.

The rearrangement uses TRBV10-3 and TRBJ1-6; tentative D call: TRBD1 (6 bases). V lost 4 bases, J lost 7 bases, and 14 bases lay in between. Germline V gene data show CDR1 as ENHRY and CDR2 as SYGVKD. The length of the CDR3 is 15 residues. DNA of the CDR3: TGTGCCATCAGTGGATTGACGGGGGCAAATTCACCCCTCCACTTT. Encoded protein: CAISGLTGANSPLHF.

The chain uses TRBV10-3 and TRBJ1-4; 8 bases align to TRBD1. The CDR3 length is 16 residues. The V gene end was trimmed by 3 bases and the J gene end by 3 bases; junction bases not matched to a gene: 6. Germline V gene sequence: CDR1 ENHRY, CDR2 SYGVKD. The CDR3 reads CAISERQGYSNEKLFF. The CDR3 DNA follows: TGTGCCATCAGTGAAAGACAGGGGTACTCTAATGAAAAACTGTTTTTT.

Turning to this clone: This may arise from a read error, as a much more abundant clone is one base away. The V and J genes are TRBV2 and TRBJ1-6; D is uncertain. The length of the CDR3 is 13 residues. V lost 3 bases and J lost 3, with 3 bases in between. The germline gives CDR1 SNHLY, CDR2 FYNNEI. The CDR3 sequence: CASSDGYNSPLHF. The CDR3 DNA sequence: TGTGCCAGCAGTGACGGCTATAATTCACCCCTCCACTTT.

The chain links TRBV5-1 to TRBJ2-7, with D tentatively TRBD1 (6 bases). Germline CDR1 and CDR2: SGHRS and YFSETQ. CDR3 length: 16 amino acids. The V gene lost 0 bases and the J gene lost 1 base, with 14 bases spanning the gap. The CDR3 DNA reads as TGCGCCAGCAGCTTGGATGGACAGACTAATTCCTACGAGCAGTACTTC. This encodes CASSLDGQTNSYEQYF.

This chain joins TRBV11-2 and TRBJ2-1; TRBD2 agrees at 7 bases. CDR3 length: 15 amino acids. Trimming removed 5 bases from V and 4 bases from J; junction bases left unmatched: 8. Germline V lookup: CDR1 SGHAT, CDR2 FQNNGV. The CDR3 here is CASSLLGTTYNEQFF. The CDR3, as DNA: TGTGCCAGCAGCCTCCTCGGGACTACTTACAATGAGCAGTTCTTC. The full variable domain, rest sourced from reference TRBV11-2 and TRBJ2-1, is EAGVAQSPRYKIIEKRQSVAFWCNPISGHATLYWYQQILGQGPKLLIQFQNNGVVDDSQLPKDRFSAERLKGVDSTLKIQPAKLEDSAVYLCASSLLGTTYNEQFFGPGTRLTVL.

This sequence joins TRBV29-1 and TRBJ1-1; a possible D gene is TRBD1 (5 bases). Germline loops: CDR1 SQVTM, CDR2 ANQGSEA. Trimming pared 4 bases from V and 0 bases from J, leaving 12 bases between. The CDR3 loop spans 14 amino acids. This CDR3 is CSVAEGTMNTEAFF. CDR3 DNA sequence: TGCAGCGTTGCCGAGGGGACCATGAACACTGAAGCTTTCTTT.

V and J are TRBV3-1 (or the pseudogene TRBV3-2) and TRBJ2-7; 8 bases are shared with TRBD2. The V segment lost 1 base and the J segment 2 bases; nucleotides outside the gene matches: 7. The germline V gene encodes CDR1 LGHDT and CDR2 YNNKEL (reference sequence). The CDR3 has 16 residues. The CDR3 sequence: CASSQVFRGGAYEQYF. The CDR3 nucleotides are TGTGCCAGCAGCCAAGTTTTCCGGGGGGGGGCCTACGAGCAGTACTTC.

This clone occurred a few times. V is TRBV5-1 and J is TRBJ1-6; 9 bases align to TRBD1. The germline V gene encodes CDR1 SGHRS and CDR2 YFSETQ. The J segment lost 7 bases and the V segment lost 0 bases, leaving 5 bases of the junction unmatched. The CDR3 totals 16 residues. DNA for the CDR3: TGCGCCAGCAGCTTGGCCGAAGGACAGGGGAATTCACCCCTCCACTTT. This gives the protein CASSLAEGQGNSPLHF.

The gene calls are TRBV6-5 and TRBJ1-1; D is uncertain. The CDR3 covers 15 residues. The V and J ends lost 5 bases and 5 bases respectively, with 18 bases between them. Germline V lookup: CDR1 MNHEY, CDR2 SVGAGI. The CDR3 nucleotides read TGTGCCAGCAGTCCCAGGAGTGGCCTGGGGACTGAAGCTTTCTTT. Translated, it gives CASSPRSGLGTEAFF.

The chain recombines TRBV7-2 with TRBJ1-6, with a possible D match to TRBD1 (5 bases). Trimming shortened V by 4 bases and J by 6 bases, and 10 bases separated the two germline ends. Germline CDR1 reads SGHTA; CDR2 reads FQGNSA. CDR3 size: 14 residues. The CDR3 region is CASSSRQPNSPLHF. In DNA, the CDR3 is TGTGCCAGCAGCTCCCGACAGCCTAATTCACCCCTCCACTTT.

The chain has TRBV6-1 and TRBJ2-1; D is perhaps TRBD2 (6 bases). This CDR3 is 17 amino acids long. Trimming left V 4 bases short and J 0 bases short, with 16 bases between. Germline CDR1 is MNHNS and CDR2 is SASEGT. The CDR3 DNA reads TGTGCCAGCAGTGCGGGACTCCGAATCAGCTCCTACAATGAGCAGTTCTTC. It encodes CASSAGLRISSYNEQFF.